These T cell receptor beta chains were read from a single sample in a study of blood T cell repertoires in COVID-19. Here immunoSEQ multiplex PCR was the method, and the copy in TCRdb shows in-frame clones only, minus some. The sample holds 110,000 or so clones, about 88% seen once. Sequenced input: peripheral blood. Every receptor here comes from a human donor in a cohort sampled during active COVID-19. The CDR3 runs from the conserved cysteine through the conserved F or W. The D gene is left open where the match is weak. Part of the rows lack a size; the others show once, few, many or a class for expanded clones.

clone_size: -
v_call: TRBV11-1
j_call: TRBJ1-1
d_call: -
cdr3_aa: CASSTGSYTEAFF
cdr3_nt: TGTGCCAGCAGCACCGGGAGTTACACTGAAGCTTTCTTT

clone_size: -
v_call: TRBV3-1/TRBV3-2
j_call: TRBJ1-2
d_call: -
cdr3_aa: CASSQNRNRNYGYTF
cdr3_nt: TGTGCCAGCAGCCAAAACAGAAACAGAAACTATGGCTACACCTTC

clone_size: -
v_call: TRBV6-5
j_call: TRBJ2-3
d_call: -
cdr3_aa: CASSYLSSTDTQYF
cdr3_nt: TGTGCCAGCAGTTACCTATCTAGCACAGATACGCAGTATTTT

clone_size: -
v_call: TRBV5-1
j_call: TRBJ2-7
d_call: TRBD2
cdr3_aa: CASSETGTSDEQYF
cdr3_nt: TGCGCCAGCAGTGAAACCGGGACTAGCGACGAGCAGTACTTC

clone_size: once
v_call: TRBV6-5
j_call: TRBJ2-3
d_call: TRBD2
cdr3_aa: CASSEGLAGRDTQYF
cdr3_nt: TGTGCCAGCAGCGAGGGACTAGCGGGGCGGGATACGCAGTATTTT

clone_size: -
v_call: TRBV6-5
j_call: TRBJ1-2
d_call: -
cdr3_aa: CASSSGGPSLYGYTF
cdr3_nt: TGTGCCAGCAGTAGCGGGGGACCTAGTCTCTATGGCTACACCTTC

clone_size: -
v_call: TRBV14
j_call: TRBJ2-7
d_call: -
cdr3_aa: CASSQDQVYEQYF
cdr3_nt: TGTGCCAGCAGCCAAGATCAGGTGTACGAGCAGTACTTC

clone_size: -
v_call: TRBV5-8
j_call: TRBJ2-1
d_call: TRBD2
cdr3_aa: CASSLERGGFYNEQFF
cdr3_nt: TGTGCCAGCAGCTTAGAGCGGGGGGGCTTCTACAATGAGCAGTTCTTC

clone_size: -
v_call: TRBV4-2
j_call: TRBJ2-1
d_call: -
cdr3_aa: CASSQALRSSYNEQFF
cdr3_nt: TGTGCCAGCAGCCAAGCACTCCGGAGCTCCTACAATGAGCAGTTCTTC

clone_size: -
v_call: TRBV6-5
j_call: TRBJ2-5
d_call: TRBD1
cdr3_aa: CASKIRGWETQYF
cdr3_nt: TGTGCCAGCAAAATCAGGGGGTGGGAGACCCAGTACTTC

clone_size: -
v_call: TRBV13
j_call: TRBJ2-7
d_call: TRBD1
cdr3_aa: CASRSGTANSYEQYF
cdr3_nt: TGTGCCAGCAGGTCCGGGACAGCAAACTCCTACGAGCAGTACTTC

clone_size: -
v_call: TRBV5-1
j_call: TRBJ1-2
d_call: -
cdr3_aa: CASSHGSYGYTF
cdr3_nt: TGCGCCAGCAGCCACGGGAGCTATGGCTACACCTTC

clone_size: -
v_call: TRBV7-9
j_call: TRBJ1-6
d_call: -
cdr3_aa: CASSLQGQSPLHF
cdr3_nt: TGTGCCAGCAGCTTACAGGGGCAGTCACCCCTCCACTTT

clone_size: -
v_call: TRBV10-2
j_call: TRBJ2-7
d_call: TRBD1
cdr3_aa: CASRDGTGAYEQYF
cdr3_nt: TGCGCCAGCAGAGACGGGACAGGGGCCTACGAGCAGTACTTC

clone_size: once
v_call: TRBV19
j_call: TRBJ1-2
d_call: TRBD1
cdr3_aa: CASTHRGNYGYTF
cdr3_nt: TGTGCCAGTACCCACAGGGGTAACTATGGCTACACCTTC

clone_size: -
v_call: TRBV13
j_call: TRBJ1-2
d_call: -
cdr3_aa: CASTTLGTLPGYGYTF
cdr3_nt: TGTGCCAGCACCACTCTAGGGACACTCCCTGGATATGGCTACACCTTC

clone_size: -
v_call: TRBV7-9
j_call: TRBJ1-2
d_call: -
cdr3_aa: CASSSSWGGDYGYTF
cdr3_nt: TGTGCCAGCAGCTCCAGCTGGGGGGGCGATTATGGCTACACCTTC

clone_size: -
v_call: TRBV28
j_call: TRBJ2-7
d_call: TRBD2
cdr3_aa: CASSPLANSYEQYF
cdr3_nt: TGTGCCAGCAGCCCACTAGCGAACTCCTACGAGCAGTACTTC

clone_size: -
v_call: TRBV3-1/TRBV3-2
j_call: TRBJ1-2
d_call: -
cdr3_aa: CASSQQGYGYTF
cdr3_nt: TGTGCCAGCAGCCAACAGGGCTATGGCTACACCTTC

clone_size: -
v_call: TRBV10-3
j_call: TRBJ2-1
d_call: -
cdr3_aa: CAIRDGGGGNEQFF
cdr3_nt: TGTGCCATCAGGGATGGAGGGGGGGGCAATGAGCAGTTCTTC

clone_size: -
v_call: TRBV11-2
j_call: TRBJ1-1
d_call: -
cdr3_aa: CASRSRGVGTEAFF
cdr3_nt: TGTGCCAGCAGGAGCAGGGGCGTTGGCACTGAAGCTTTCTTT

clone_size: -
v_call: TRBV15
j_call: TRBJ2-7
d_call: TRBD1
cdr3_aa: CATSRRDSRRQYF
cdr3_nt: TGTGCCACCAGCAGAAGGGACAGCCGTAGGCAGTACTTC

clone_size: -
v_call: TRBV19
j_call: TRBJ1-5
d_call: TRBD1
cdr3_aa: CASSYGAGGGSNQPQHF
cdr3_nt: TGTGCCAGTAGCTACGGGGCAGGGGGCGGGAGCAATCAGCCCCAGCATTTT

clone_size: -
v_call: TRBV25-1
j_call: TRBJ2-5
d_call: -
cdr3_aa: CASSESRLARETQYF
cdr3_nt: TGTGCCAGCAGTGAAAGTCGGCTAGCGAGGGAGACCCAGTACTTC

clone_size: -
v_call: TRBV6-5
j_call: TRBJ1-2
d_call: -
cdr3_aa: CASSYRRYGYTF
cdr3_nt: TGTGCCAGCAGCTACCGCAGATATGGCTACACCTTC

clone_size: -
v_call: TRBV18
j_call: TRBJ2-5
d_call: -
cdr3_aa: CASSTGTLLQETQYF
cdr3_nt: TGTGCCAGCTCAACCGGGACATTACTCCAAGAGACCCAGTACTTC

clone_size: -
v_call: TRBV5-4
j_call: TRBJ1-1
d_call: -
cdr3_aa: CAEGGLNTEAFF
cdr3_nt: TGTGCCGAGGGAGGGCTGAACACTGAAGCTTTCTTT

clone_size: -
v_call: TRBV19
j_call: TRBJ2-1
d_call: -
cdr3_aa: CASSMGSGYGRNEQFF
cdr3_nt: TGTGCCAGTAGTATGGGCTCGGGATATGGCAGGAATGAGCAGTTCTTC

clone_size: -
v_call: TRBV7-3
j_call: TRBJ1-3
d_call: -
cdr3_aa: CASSSQGSLSGNTIYF
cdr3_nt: TGTGCCAGCAGCTCCCAGGGTTCCCTGTCAGGAAACACCATATATTTT

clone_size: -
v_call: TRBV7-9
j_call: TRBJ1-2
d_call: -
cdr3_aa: CASSLAGTVGRTYGYTF
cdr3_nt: TGTGCCAGCAGCTTAGCTGGGACCGTAGGGAGGACCTATGGCTACACCTTC

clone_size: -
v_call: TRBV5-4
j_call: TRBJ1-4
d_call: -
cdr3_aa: CASSLKGRGEKLFF
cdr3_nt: TGTGCCAGCAGCTTGAAAGGGAGGGGCGAAAAACTGTTTTTT

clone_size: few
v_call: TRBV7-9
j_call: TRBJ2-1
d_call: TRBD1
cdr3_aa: CASSSRDSDHYNEQFF
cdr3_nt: TGTGCCAGCAGCTCCCGGGACAGCGACCACTACAATGAGCAGTTCTTC

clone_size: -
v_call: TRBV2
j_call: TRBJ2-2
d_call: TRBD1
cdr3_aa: CASSFLTGATGELFF
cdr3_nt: TGTGCCAGCAGCTTTTTGACAGGGGCCACCGGGGAGCTGTTTTTT

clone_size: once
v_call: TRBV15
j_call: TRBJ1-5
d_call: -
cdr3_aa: CATSRDGQFSNQPQHF
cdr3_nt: TGTGCCACCAGCAGAGATGGACAGTTTAGCAATCAGCCCCAGCATTTT